This T cell receptor (beta chain) appears in the sequencing data of a study of blood T cell repertoires in COVID-19. Study summary: Some COVID-19 samples were acute and others convalescent; all came from the United States, Italy and Spain. Sample material is recorded as cDNA or gDNA derived from T cells, B-cell-depleted T cells, or PBMCs.

Original processing methods: Amplifying reference gene primers gave estimates of nucleated cell counts. Profiling relied on immunoSEQ multiplex PCR, and the TCRdb table lists in-frame clones only, not all of them. V and J calls and clone size come straight from that table; D and trimming were deduced from the DNA. Of 45,000 to 60,000 clones in the sample, around nine tenths were seen once. The CDR3 is 15 amino acids. Trimming took off 4 bases at V and 7 bases at J, with 17 bases between the two ends. Germline values: CDR1 SGHDN, CDR2 FVKESK. This sequence originates from a man aged 45-65 years with acute or convalescent COVID-19. This chain joins TRBV14 and TRBJ2-1; D unclear. The specimen was peripheral blood. The CDR3 DNA is TGTGCCAGCAGCCCCTCGGCTACTACTTGGAATGAGCAGTTCTTC. It yields the protein CASSPSATTWNEQFF.